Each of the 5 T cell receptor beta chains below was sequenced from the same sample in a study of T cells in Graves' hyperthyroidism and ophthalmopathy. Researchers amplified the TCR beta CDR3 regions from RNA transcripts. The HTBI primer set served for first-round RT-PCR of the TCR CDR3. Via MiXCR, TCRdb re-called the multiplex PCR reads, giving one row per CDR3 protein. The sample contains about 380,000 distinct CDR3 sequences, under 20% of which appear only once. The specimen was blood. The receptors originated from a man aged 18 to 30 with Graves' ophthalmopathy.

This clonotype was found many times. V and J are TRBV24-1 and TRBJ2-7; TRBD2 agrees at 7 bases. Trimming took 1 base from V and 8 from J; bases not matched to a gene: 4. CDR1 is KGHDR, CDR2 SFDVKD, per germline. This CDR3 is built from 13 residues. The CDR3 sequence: CATSDLSGTQQYF. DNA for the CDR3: TGTGCCACCAGTGATTTAAGCGGGACCCAGCAGTACTTC.

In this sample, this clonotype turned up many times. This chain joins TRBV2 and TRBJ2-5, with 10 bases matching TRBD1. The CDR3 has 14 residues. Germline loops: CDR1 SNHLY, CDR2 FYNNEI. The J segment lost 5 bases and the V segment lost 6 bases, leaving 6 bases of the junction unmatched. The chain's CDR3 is CASRGTGVPETQYF. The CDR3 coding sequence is TGTGCCAGCAGAGGGACAGGGGTCCCTGAGACCCAGTACTTC.

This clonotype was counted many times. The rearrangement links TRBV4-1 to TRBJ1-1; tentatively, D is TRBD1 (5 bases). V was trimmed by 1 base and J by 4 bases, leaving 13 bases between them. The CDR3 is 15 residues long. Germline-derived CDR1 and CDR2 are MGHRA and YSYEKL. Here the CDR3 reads CASSQGRGRVTEAFF. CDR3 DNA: TGCGCCAGCAGCCAAGGTCGGGGGAGGGTCACTGAAGCTTTCTTT.

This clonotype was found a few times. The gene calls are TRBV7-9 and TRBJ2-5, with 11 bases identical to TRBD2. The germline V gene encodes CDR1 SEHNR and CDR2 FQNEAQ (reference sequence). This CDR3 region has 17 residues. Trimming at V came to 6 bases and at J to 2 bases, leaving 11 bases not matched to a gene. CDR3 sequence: CASSRDSSGGRQETQYF. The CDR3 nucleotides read TGTGCCAGCAGTCGGGACTCTAGCGGGGGGCGACAAGAGACCCAGTACTTC.

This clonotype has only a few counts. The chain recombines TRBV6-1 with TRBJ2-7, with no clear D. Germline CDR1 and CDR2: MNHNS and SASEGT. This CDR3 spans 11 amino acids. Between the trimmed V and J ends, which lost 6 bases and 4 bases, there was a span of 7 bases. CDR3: CASRALYEQYF. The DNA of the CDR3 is TGTGCCAGCAGGGCCTTATACGAGCAGTACTTC.